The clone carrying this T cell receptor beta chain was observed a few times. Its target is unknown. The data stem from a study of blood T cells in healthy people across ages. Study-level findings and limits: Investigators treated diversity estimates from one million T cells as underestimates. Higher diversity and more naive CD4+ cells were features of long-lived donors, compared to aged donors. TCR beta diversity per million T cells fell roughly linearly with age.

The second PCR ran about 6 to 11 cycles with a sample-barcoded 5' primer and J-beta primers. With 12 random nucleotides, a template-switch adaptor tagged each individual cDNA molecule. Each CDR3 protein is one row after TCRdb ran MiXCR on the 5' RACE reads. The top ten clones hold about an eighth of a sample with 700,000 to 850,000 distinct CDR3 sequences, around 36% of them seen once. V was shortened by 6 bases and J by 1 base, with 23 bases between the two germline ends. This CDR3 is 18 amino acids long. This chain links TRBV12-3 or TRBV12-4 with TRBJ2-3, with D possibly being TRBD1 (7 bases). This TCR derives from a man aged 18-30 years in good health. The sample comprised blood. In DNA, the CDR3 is TGTGCCAGCAGACGGCGGCAGGGGGGTGTCTATGGCACAGATACGCAGTATTTT. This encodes CASRRRQGGVYGTDTQYF.